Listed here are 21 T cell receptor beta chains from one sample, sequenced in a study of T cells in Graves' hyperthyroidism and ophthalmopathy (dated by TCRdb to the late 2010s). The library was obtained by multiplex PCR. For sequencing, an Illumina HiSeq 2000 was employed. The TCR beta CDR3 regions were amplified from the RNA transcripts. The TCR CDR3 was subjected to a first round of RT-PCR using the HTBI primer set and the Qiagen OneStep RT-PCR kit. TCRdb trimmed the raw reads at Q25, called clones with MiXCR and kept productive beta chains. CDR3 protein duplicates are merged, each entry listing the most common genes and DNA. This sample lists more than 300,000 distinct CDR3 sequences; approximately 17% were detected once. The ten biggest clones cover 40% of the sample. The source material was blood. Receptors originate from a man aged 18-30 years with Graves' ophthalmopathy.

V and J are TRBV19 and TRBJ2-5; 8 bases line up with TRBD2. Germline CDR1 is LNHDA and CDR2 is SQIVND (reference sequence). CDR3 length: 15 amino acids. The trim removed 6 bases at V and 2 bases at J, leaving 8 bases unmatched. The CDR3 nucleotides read TGTGCCAGTAGCCTAGTAGCGGGGCTGCAAGAGACCCAGTACTTC. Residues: CASSLVAGLQETQYF.

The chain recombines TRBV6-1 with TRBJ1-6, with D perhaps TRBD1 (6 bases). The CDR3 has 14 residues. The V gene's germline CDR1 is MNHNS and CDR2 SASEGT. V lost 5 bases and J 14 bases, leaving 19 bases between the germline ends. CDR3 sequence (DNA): TGTGCCAGCAGTTTCGGGACACGGGGGCGGACCCTCCACTTT. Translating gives CASSFGTRGRTLHF.

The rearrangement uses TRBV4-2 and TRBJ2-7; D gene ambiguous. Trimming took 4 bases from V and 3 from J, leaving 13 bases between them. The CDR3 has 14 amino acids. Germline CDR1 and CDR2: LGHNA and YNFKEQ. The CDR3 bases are TGTGCCAGCAGCCTAGAGCGTCAGATCTACGAGCAGTACTTC. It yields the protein CASSLERQIYEQYF.

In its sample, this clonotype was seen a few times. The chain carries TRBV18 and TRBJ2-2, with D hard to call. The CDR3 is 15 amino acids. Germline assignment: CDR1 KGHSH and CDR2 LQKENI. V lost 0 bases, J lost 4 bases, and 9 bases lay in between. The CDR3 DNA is TGTGCCAGCTCACCACCAAACGGACGCACCGGGGAGCTGTTTTTT. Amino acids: CASSPPNGRTGELFF. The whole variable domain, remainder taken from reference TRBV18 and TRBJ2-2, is NAGVMQNPRHLVRRRGQEARLRCSPMKGHSHVYWYRQLPEEGLKFMVYLQKENIIDESGMPKERFSAEFPKEGPSILRIQQVVRGDSAAYFCASSPPNGRTGELFFGEGSRLTVL.

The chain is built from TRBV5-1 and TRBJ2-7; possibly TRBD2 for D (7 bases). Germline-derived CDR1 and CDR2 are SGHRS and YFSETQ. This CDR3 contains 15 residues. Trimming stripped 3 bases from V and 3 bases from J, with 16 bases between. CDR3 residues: CASSWGRGAGYEQYF. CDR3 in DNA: TGCGCCAGCAGCTGGGGACGGGGGGCAGGCTACGAGCAGTACTTC.

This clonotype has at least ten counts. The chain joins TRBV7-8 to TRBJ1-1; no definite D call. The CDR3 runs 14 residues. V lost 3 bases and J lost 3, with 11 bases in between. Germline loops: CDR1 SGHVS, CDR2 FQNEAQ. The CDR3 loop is CASSFRRKDTEAFF. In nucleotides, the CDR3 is TGTGCCAGCAGCTTCAGGCGAAAAGACACTGAAGCTTTCTTT.

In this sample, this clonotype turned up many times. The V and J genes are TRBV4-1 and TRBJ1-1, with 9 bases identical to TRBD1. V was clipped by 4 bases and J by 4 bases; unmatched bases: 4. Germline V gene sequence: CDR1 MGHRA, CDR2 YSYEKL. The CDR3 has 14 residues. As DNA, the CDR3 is TGCGCCAGCAGCCCCCTACAGGGGGCCACTGAAGCTTTCTTT. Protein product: CASSPLQGATEAFF.

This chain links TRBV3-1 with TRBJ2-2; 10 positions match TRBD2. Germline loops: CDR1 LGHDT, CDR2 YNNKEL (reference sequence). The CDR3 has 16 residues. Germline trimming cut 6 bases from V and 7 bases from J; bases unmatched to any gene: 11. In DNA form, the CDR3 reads TGTGCCAGCAGGTCTAGCGGGGGCGAGGGGCGCGGGGAGCTGTTTTTT. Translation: CASRSSGGEGRGELFF.

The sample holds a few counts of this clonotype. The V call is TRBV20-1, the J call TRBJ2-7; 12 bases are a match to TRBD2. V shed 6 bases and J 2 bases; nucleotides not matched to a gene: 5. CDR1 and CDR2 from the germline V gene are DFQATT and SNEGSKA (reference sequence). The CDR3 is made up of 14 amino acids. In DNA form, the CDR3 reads TGCAGTGCCGCCGGACTAGCGGGAACCTACGAGCAGTACTTC. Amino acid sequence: CSAAGLAGTYEQYF.

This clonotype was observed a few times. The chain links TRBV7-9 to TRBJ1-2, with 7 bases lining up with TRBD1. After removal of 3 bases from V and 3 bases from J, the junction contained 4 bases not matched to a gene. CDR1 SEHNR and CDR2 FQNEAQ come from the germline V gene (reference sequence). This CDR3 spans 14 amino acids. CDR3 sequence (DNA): TGTGCCAGCAGCTTCGGGACAGCTGACTATGGCTACACCTTC. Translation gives CASSFGTADYGYTF.

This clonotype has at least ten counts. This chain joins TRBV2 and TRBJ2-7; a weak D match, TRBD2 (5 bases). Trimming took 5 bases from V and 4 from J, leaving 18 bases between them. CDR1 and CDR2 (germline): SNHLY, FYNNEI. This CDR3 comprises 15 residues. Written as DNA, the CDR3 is TGTGCCAGCAGTCTCCGGACTCTTATATTTTACGAGCAGTACTTC. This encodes CASSLRTLIFYEQYF.

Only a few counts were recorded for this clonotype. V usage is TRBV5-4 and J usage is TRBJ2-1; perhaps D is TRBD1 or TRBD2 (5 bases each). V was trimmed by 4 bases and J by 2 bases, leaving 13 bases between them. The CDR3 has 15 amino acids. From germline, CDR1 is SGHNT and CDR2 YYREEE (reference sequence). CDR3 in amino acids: CASSRGDFAYNEQFF. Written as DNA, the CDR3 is TGTGCCAGCAGCCGAGGGGATTTTGCCTACAATGAGCAGTTCTTC.

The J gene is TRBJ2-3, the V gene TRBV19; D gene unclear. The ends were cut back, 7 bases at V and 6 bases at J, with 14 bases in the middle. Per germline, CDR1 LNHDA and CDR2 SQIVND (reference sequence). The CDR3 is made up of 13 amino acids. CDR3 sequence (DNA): TGTGCCAGTACTTGGGCAGCATCTGATACGCAGTATTTT. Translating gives CASTWAASDTQYF.

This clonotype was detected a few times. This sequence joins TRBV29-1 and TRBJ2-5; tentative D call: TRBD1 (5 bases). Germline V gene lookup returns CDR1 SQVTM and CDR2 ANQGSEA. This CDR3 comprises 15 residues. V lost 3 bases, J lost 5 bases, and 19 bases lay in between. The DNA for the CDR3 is TGCAGCGTTGACCCTGTCTCCGGAGCAGGGGAGACCCAGTACTTC. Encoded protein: CSVDPVSGAGETQYF.

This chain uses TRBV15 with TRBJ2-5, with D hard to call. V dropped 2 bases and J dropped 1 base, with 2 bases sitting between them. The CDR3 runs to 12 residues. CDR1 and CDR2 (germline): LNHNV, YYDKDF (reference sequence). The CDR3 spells CATSRPQETQYF. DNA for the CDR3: TGTGCCACCAGCAGACCCCAAGAGACCCAGTACTTC. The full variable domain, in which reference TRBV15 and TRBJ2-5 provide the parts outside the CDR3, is DAMVIQNPRYQVTQFGKPVTLSCSQTLNHNVMYWYQQKSSQAPKLLFHYYDKDFNNEADTPDNFQSRRPNTSFCFLDIRSPGLGDTAMYLCATSRPQETQYFGPGTRLLVL.

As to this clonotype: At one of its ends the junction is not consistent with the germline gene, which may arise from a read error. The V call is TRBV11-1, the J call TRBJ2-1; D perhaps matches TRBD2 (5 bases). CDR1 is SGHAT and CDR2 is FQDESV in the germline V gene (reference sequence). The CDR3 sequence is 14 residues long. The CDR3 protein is CASCLPGSYNEQFF. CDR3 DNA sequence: TGTGCCAGCTGCTTGCCGGGATCCTACAATGAGCAGTTCTTC.

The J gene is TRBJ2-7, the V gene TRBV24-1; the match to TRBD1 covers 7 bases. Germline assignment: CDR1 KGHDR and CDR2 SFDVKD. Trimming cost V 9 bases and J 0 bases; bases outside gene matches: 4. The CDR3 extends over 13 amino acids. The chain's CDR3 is CATEGQTSYEQYF. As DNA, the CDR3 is TGTGCCACCGAGGGACAGACCTCCTACGAGCAGTACTTC.

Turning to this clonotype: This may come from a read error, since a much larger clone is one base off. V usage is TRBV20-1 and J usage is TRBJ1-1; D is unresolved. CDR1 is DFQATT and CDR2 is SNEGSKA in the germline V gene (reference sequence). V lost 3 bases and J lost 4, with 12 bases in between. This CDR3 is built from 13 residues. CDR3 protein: CSASEPWGTEAFF. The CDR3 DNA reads TGCAGTGCTAGCGAACCTTGGGGCACTGAAGCTTTCTTT.

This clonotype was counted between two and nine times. In DNA, the CDR3 is TGCAGTGCTAGAGGGGGGCGGGGAGCCTACGAGCAGTACTTC. Translation gives CSARGGRGAYEQYF. The V gene is TRBV20-1, the J gene TRBJ2-7, with D perhaps TRBD1 or TRBD2 (6 bases each). Per germline, CDR1 DFQATT and CDR2 SNEGSKA (reference sequence). The ends were cut back, 1 base at V and 2 bases at J, with 12 bases in the middle. The CDR3 is 14 amino acids.

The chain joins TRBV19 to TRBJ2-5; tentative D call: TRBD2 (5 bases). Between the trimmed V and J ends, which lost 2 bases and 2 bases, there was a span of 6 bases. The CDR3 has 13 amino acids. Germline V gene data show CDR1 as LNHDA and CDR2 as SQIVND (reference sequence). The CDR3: CASSILAQETQYF. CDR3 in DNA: TGTGCCAGTAGTATACTAGCTCAAGAGACCCAGTACTTC.

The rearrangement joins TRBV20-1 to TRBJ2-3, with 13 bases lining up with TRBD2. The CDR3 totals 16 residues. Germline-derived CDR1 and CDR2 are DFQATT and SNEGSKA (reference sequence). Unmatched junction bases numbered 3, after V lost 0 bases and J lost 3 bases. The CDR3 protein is CSARELLAGGTDTQYF. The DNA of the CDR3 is TGCAGTGCTAGAGAACTACTAGCGGGGGGGACAGATACGCAGTATTTT.